The present T cell receptor (beta chain) was sequenced within a study of blood T cell repertoires in COVID-19. Authors' data handling: Amplification of reference gene primers provided the estimated nucleated cell counts. Clones were read by immunoSEQ multiplex PCR, and TCRdb kept only the in-frame ones, dropping some. The DNA gave D and trimming, while V, J and clone size come from that table. The profile shows approximately 250,000 clones, approximately 88% of them singletons. Shortly before study entry, within 2 weeks, exposed participants had met a COVID-19 case. Per germline, CDR1 SGHTA and CDR2 FQGTGA. The CDR3 runs 13 residues. The V gene lost 2 bases and the J gene lost 6 bases, with 10 bases spanning the gap.

The sample taken for sequencing was PBMCs or T cells enriched from blood (not recorded which). The chain links TRBV7-3 to TRBJ1-2; D not resolved. This clonotype was obtained from a woman aged 40 to 49 who had been exposed to COVID-19. CDR3 DNA: TGTGCCAGCAGCTTATGGAGGGTTAATGGCTACACCTTC. Encoded protein: CASSLWRVNGYTF.